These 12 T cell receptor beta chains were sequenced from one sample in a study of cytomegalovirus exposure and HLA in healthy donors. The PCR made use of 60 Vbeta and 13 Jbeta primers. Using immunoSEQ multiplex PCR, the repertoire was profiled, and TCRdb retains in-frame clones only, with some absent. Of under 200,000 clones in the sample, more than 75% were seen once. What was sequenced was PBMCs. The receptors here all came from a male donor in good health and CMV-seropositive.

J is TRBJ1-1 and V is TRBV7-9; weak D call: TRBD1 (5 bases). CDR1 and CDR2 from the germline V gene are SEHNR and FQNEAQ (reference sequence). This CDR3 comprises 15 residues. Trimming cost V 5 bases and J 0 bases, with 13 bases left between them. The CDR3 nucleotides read TGTGCCAGCAGCCCCCTGCGGGGCATGAACACTGAAGCTTTCTTT. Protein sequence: CASSPLRGMNTEAFF.

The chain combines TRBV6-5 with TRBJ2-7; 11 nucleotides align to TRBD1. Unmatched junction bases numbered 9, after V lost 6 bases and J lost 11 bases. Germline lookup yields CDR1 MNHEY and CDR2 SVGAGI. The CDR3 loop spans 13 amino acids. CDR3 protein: CASRAGTGGTKYF. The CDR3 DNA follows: TGTGCCAGCAGAGCCGGGACAGGGGGGACGAAGTACTTC.

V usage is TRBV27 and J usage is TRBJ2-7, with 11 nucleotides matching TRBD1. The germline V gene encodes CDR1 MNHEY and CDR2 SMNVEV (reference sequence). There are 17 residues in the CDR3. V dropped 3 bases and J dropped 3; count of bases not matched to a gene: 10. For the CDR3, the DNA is TGTGCCAGCAGTTTTAGGACAGGGGGCGAGTTATTCTACGAGCAGTACTTC. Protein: CASSFRTGGELFYEQYF.

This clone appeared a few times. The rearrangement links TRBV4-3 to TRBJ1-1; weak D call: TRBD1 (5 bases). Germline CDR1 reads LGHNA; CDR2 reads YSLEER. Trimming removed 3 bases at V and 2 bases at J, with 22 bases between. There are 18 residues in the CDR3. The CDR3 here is CASSHLPGEKTGNTEAFF. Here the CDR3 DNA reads TGCGCCAGCAGCCATCTCCCGGGGGAGAAAACAGGCAACACTGAAGCTTTCTTT.

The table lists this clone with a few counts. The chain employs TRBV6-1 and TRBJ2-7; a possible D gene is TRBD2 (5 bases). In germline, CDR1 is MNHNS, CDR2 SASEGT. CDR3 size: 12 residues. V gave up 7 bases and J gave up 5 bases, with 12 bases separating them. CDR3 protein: CASTEGAHEQYF. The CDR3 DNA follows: TGTGCCAGCACCGAGGGAGCCCACGAGCAGTACTTC.

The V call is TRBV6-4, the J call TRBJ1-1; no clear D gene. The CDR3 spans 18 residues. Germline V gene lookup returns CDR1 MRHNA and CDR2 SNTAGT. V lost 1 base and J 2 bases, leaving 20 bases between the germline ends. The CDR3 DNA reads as TGTGCCAGCAGTGACTTTCTTCGAGAGGGCCGAGAAAACACTGAAGCTTTCTTT. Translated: CASSDFLREGRENTEAFF.

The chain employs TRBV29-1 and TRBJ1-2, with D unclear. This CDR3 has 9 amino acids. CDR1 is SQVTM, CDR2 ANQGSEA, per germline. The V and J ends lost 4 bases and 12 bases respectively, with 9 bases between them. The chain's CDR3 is CSVGGVDTF. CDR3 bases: TGCAGCGTTGGGGGAGTCGACACCTTC.

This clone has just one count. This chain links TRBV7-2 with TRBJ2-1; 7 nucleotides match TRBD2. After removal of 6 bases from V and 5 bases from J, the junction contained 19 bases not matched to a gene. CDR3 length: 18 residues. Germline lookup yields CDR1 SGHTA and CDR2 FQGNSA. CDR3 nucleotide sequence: TGTGCCAGCAGTTTAAACTCGGGGGGAGGCCAAACTCACAATGAGCAGTTCTTC. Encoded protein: CASSLNSGGGQTHNEQFF. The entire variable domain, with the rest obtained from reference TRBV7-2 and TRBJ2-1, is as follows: GAGVSQSPSNKVTEKGKDVELRCDPISGHTALYWYRQSLGQGLEFLIYFQGNSAPDKSGLPSDRFSAERTGGSVSTLTIQRTQQEDSAVYLCASSLNSGGGQTHNEQFFGPGTRLTVL.

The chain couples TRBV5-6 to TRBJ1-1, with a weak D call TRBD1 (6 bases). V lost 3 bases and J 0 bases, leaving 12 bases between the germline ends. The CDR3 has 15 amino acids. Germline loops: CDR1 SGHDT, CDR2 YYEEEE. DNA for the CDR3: TGTGCCAGCAGCTCCCAGACAGGCGTGAACACTGAAGCTTTCTTT. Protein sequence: CASSSQTGVNTEAFF.

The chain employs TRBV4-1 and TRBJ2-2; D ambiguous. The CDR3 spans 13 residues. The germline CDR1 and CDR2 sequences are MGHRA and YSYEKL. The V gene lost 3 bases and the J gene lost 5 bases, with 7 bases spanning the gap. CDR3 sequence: CASSQKRTGELFF. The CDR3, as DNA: TGCGCCAGCAGCCAGAAACGGACCGGGGAGCTGTTTTTT.

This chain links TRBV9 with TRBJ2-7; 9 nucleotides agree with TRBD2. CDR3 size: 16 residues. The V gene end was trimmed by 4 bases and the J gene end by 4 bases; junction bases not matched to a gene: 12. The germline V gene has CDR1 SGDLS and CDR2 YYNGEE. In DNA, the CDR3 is TGTGCCAGCAGCAAAGGTCAGGGCGGGAGGGCTTACGAGCAGTACTTC. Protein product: CASSKGQGGRAYEQYF.

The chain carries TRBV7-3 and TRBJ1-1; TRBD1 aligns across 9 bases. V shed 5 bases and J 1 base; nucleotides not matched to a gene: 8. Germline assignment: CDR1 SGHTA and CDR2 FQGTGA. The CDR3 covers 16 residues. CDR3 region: CASSKRTGVRNTEAFF. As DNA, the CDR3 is TGTGCCAGCAGCAAAAGGACAGGGGTGAGGAACACTGAAGCTTTCTTT. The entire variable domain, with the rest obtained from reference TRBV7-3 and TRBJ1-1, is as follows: GAGVSQTPSNKVTEKGKYVELRCDPISGHTALYWYRQSLGQGPEFLIYFQGTGAADDSGLPNDRFFAVRPEGSVSTLKIQRTERGDSAVYLCASSKRTGVRNTEAFFGQGTRLTVV.